The 22 T cell receptor beta chains below come from one sample, sequenced in a study of T-cell reconstitution after alpha-beta-depleted transplantation in children (TCRdb year 2016). The library was prepared using PCR. Sequencing took place on an Illumina HiSeq 2500. Molecular barcoding was employed in the preparation of TCR libraries, with unique molecular identifiers being used to normalize TCRbeta repertoire quantification. TCRdb cleaned the public reads at Q25 with fastp, built clones with MiXCR and kept in-frame beta chains. One record per CDR3 amino acid sequence lists the most common genes and DNA. In all, the sample holds approximately 650,000 distinct CDR3 sequences, and about an eighth of those were seen once. The top ten constitute around 0.79% of the sample. What the treatment or condition label conveys for this sample: allogeneic hematopoietic cell transplantation with graft depleted of TCRalphabeta T cells and CD19 B cells.

Sequences were derived from PBMCs, sampled before TCRalphabeta/CD19-depleted stem cell transplant. Source of these receptors: a girl aged 2 to 9 with congenital amegakaryocytic thrombocytopenia, due to receive a stem cell transplant.

The V gene is TRBV20-1, the J gene TRBJ2-5, with a tentative D call TRBD2 (6 bases). Germline CDR1 and CDR2: DFQATT and SNEGSKA (reference sequence). The CDR3 has 13 amino acids. Trimming left V 2 bases short and J 3 bases short, with 10 bases between. CDR3 residues: CSARKGGKETQYF. The CDR3, as DNA: TGCAGTGCTAGAAAGGGCGGGAAAGAGACCCAGTACTTC.

This clonotype came up many times. This chain joins TRBV10-2 and TRBJ2-3; D gene unclear. This CDR3 region has 11 residues. Trimming took 3 bases from V and 6 from J, leaving 4 bases between them. Germline CDR1 and CDR2: WSHSY and SAAADI. CDR3 protein: CASSEVDTQYF. In nucleotides, the CDR3 is TGCGCCAGCAGTGAAGTGGATACGCAGTATTTT.

This clonotype was observed a handful of times. The rearrangement uses TRBV5-1 and TRBJ2-6; no reliable D call. This CDR3 is 17 amino acids long. Germline loops: CDR1 SGHRS, CDR2 YFSETQ. V lost 6 bases and J lost 0, with 16 bases in between. CDR3 sequence: CASTLSRFLSGANVLTF. In DNA form, the CDR3 reads TGCGCCAGCACCCTCAGCAGGTTCCTCTCTGGGGCCAACGTCCTGACTTTC.

The rearrangement uses TRBV5-1 and TRBJ2-2, with 9 bases that match TRBD1. The germline V gene has CDR1 SGHRS and CDR2 YFSETQ. There are 20 residues in the CDR3. Trimming took 4 bases from V and 3 from J; bases not matched to a gene: 19. The CDR3 DNA is TGCGCCAGCAGCACTAGGACAGGGGAAGGCGGCGGGTTATACACCGGGGAGCTGTTTTTT. This codes for CASSTRTGEGGGLYTGELFF.

This clonotype appeared a few times. At one boundary the junction diverges from the germline segment, which might be a read error. The chain recombines TRBV20-1 with TRBJ2-1; 10 positions match TRBD2. The CDR3 extends over 12 amino acids. Per germline, CDR1 DFQATT and CDR2 SNEGSKA (reference sequence). The CDR3: CSARVKAGGHNF. The CDR3 DNA follows: TGCAGTGCCAGAGTCAAAGCGGGAGGGCATAACTTC.

This chain uses TRBV20-1 with TRBJ2-1; 11 positions match TRBD1. The germline gives CDR1 DFQATT, CDR2 SNEGSKA (reference sequence). CDR3 size: 20 residues. After removal of 2 bases from V and 2 bases from J, the junction contained 17 bases not matched to a gene. In nucleotides, the CDR3 is TGCAGTGCTAGACCCTGGGACAGGGGGGGAAGCGGATCTCCCTACAATGAGCAGTTCTTC. It specifies CSARPWDRGGSGSPYNEQFF.

Ten or more counts support this clonotype. V is TRBV6-6 and J is TRBJ1-2, with TRBD1 matching 8 bases. Germline loops: CDR1 MNHNY, CDR2 SVGAGI (reference sequence). This CDR3 contains 12 residues. Trimming took 4 bases from V and 7 from J; bases not matched to a gene: 2. Here the CDR3 reads CASSSQGGGYTF. CDR3 bases: TGTGCCAGCAGTTCACAGGGGGGTGGCTACACCTTC.

The table lists this clonotype with many counts. This chain connects TRBV29-1 to TRBJ2-5; D perhaps matches TRBD1 (6 bases). CDR1 and CDR2 (germline): SQVTM, ANQGSEA. V dropped 0 bases and J dropped 1 base, with 9 bases sitting between them. This CDR3 spans 14 amino acids. CDR3 sequence (DNA): TGCAGCGTTGAAGATCCGGACAGCCAAGAGACCCAGTACTTC. The encoded protein is CSVEDPDSQETQYF. Using reference TRBV29-1 and TRBJ2-5 for the parts outside the CDR3, the full variable domain is SAVISQKPSRDICQRGTSLTIQCQVDSQVTMMFWYRQQPGQSLTLIATANQGSEATYESGFVIDKFPISRPNLTFSTLTVSNMSPEDSSIYLCSVEDPDSQETQYFGPGTRLLVL.

The sample holds many counts of this clonotype. The CDR3 nucleotides read TGTGCCAGCAGTCGACTAGCGGGTCCGTCCGGGGAGCTGTTTTTT. Its protein product is CASSRLAGPSGELFF. J is TRBJ2-2 and V is TRBV12-3 or TRBV12-4, with 10 nucleotides matching TRBD2. After removal of 5 bases from V and 6 bases from J, the junction contained 6 bases not matched to a gene. The CDR3 covers 15 residues.

The rearrangement links TRBV12-5 to TRBJ2-1, with 11 bases matching TRBD1. The CDR3 has 17 amino acids. CDR1 and CDR2 from the germline V gene are LGHNT and FRNRAP. With 5 bases clipped from V and 3 bases from J, the junction kept 9 bases outside the gene matches. DNA for the CDR3: TGTGCTAGTGGTCCAACAGGGACAGGGGGTATCTACAATGAGCAGTTCTTC. This encodes CASGPTGTGGIYNEQFF. The whole variable domain, remainder taken from reference TRBV12-5 and TRBJ2-1, is DARVTQTPRHKVTEMGQEVTMRCQPILGHNTVFWYRQTMMQGLELLAYFRNRAPLDDSGMPKDRFSAEMPDATLATLKIQPSEPRDSAVYFCASGPTGTGGIYNEQFFGPGTRLTVL.

This clonotype was counted at least ten times. The chain links TRBV29-1 to TRBJ2-1; TRBD2 matches 7 bases. The CDR3 length is 13 residues. Germline V gives CDR1 SQVTM, CDR2 ANQGSEA. The ends lost 7 bases at V and 7 bases at J; junction bases unmatched: 10. CDR3 amino acids: CSGRGTIKNEQFF. The CDR3 DNA reads as TGCAGCGGAAGAGGGACTATAAAAAATGAGCAGTTCTTC.

This clonotype came up many times. The chain recombines TRBV10-3 with TRBJ2-3; the D gene is possibly TRBD1 (5 bases). CDR3 length: 15 residues. From germline, CDR1 is ENHRY and CDR2 SYGVKD. Trimming pared 5 bases from V and 1 base from J, leaving 13 bases between. This CDR3 is CAISLGDSGTDTQYF. The CDR3 region has the DNA TGTGCCATCAGTCTAGGGGATTCGGGCACAGATACGCAGTATTTT.

For this clonotype: One base away lies a much larger clone, so this may be a sequencing read error. V and J are TRBV24-1 and TRBJ2-1; D gene unclear. CDR1 is KGHDR and CDR2 is SFDVKD in the germline V gene. CDR3 length: 13 amino acids. The CDR3 DNA sequence: TGTGCCGCCAGTGATCCTCCCCTAGATGAGCAGTTCTTC. Amino acids: CAASDPPLDEQFF.

This chain joins TRBV20-1 and TRBJ2-5; TRBD2 agrees at 7 bases. The V gene's germline CDR1 is DFQATT and CDR2 SNEGSKA (reference sequence). Trimming cost V 1 base and J 4 bases; bases outside gene matches: 6. CDR3 length: 14 residues. CDR3 protein: CSARGGRARETQYF. The CDR3 coding sequence is TGCAGTGCTAGAGGTGGGAGGGCCCGAGAGACCCAGTACTTC.

This clonotype was seen repeatedly, ten times or more. This rearrangement joins TRBV29-1 to TRBJ2-7; TRBD1 aligns across 7 bases. Germline loops: CDR1 SQVTM, CDR2 ANQGSEA. There are 13 residues in the CDR3. V dropped 7 bases and J dropped 1; count of bases not matched to a gene: 7. CDR3 in amino acids: CSARTGQSYEQYF. CDR3 nucleotide sequence: TGCAGCGCTCGCACGGGACAGTCCTACGAGCAGTACTTC.

This clonotype was observed a handful of times. J is TRBJ2-1 and V is TRBV7-2; 11 bases map to TRBD2. Looked up from germline, CDR1 is SGHTA and CDR2 is FQGNSA. The length of the CDR3 is 15 residues. J was trimmed by 9 bases and V by 5 bases; bases with no gene match: 9. CDR3 sequence reads: CASSDPGLAASEQFF. CDR3 DNA: TGTGCCAGCAGCGACCCGGGACTAGCGGCTAGTGAGCAGTTCTTC. The full variable domain, its missing parts supplied by reference TRBV7-2 and TRBJ2-1, is GAGVSQSPSNKVTEKGKDVELRCDPISGHTALYWYRQSLGQGLEFLIYFQGNSAPDKSGLPSDRFSAERTGGSVSTLTIQRTQQEDSAVYLCASSDPGLAASEQFFGPGTRLTVL.

In its sample, this clonotype was seen many times. The rearrangement joins TRBV20-1 to TRBJ2-1, with 7 bases identical to TRBD2. Germline CDR1 and CDR2: DFQATT and SNEGSKA (reference sequence). The CDR3 covers 17 residues. V lost 6 bases and J lost 7; bases outside the gene matches: 21. The CDR3 reads CSAGGLADNYFQNEQFF. The CDR3 nucleotides read TGCAGTGCCGGAGGGCTAGCGGATAATTATTTTCAGAATGAGCAGTTCTTC.

The rearrangement uses TRBV7-8 and TRBJ2-2; TRBD2 agrees at 7 bases. The J segment lost 7 bases and the V segment lost 0 bases, leaving 5 bases of the junction unmatched. This CDR3 region has 15 residues. Germline V gene data show CDR1 as SGHVS and CDR2 as FQNEAQ. Here the CDR3 DNA reads TGTGCCAGCAGCTTAGCGCGGGGGAGTGGCGGGGAGCTGTTTTTT. It is translated as CASSLARGSGGELFF.

This clonotype was observed many times. This chain connects TRBV6-1 to TRBJ2-6; D gene ambiguous. Germline assignment: CDR1 MNHNS and CDR2 SASEGT. V gave up 11 bases and J gave up 0 bases, with 23 bases separating them. This CDR3 contains 18 residues. The CDR3 region has the DNA TGTGCCGCAGTGAACAACCCCTCCCTTTACTCTGGGGCCAACGTCCTGACTTTC. Translation gives CAAVNNPSLYSGANVLTF.

This chain links TRBV20-1 with TRBJ2-3; 9 positions match TRBD2. Per the germline V gene, CDR1 is DFQATT and CDR2 is SNEGSKA (reference sequence). CDR3 length: 13 amino acids. V shed 5 bases, J shed 3 bases, and the junction held 3 bases outside the gene matches. CDR3 sequence (DNA): TGCAGTGCTTTTAGCGGGAGAACAGATACGCAGTATTTT. Encoded protein: CSAFSGRTDTQYF.

This clonotype was picked up many times. Mismatch with germline at one junction end may stem from a read error. The chain combines TRBV12-3 or TRBV12-4 with TRBJ2-1; 11 nucleotides align to TRBD2. This CDR3 comprises 17 residues. CDR3 region: CASSIAGGPHEYNEQFF. The CDR3 DNA is TGTGCCAGCAGTATAGCGGGAGGGCCCCATGAATACAATGAGCAGTTCTTC.

The V gene is TRBV5-5, the J gene TRBJ2-1; the match to TRBD2 covers 7 bases. The length of the CDR3 is 16 residues. Germline V gene sequence: CDR1 SGHKS, CDR2 YYEKEE (reference sequence). V trimming: 6 bases; J trimming: 1 base; junction bases outside the gene matches: 10. The CDR3 bases are TGTGCCAGCACCCCGAACCCTAGCGGTTCCTACAATGAGCAGTTCTTC. Protein: CASTPNPSGSYNEQFF.